This record looks at one T cell receptor beta chain sequence and its context. This record comes from a study of blood T cell repertoires in COVID-19. Whole-study context: COVID-19 samples from acute and convalescent phases originated in the United States, Italy and Spain.

Per the original methods: Researchers report that nucleated cell counts were estimated from reference gene primer amplification. Assay used: immunoSEQ multiplex PCR; TCRdb lists only in-frame clones, some missing. V and J calls and clone size are copied from that table; D and trimming were computed from the DNA. In the table there are some 25,000 clones, roughly 89% of which are singletons. The CDR3 covers 17 residues. Germline CDR1 is LNHDA and CDR2 is SQIVND (reference sequence). V lost 0 bases to trimming and J lost 3 bases, with 14 bases between them. The sequence was obtained from a man in his 70s with acute or convalescent COVID-19. V is TRBV19 and J is TRBJ1-4; maybe TRBD1 (5 bases). Sample: peripheral blood. The CDR3 DNA sequence: TGTGCCAGTAGTATAGATTCCGCGGGACGGCCTAATGAAAAACTGTTTTTT. Protein sequence: CASSIDSAGRPNEKLFF.